The 10 T cell receptor beta chains reported below all come from one sample, sequenced in a study of CD8+ T cells in alopecia areata. The sequencing template was cDNA reverse transcribed from extracted RNA. The protocol was immunoSEQ multiplex PCR, while the TCRdb copy is restricted to in-frame clones and leaves out a portion. This sample carries some 180,000 clones, 45% to 70% of them seen once, and the ten largest clones take 4% to 6%. The sequenced material came from CD8+ T cells sorted from blood. The origin of the receptors is a human donor in good health.

The chain recombines TRBV9 with TRBJ2-2, with unresolved D. CDR3 size: 12 residues. Germline V gene lookup returns CDR1 SGDLS and CDR2 YYNGEE. Trimming took 4 bases from V and 3 from J, leaving 4 bases between them. The CDR3, as DNA: TGTGCCAGCAGCCCTTACACCGGGGAGCTGTTTTTT. Protein product: CASSPYTGELFF.

This clone occurred a few times. At one boundary the junction diverges from the germline segment, which might be a read error. This chain connects TRBV29-1 to TRBJ1-1, with D unresolved. The CDR3 is made up of 12 amino acids. Germline V gives CDR1 SQVTM, CDR2 ANQGSEA. Here the CDR3 reads CSVEEWPTEAFF. DNA of the CDR3: TGCAGCGTAGAAGAATGGCCCACTGAAGCTTTCTTT.

A remark on this clone: One end of the junction is discordant with germline, which a read error may explain. V and J are TRBV29-1 and TRBJ2-2; D is unclear. CDR1 and CDR2 (germline): SQVTM, ANQGSEA. This CDR3 spans 12 amino acids. CDR3 region: CSARWNAGELFF. DNA of the CDR3: TGCAGCGCCCGCTGGAACGCCGGGGAGCTGTTTTTT.

This clone was counted only a few times. The chain joins TRBV4-1 to TRBJ2-7, with 8 nucleotides matching TRBD1. V lost 0 bases and J lost 5; bases outside the gene matches: 6. This CDR3 comprises 15 residues. The germline gives CDR1 MGHRA, CDR2 YSYEKL. Here the CDR3 reads CASSQERGQAHEQYF. DNA of the CDR3: TGCGCCAGCAGCCAAGAACGGGGACAGGCCCACGAGCAGTACTTC.

This clone showed up just a few times. The genes are TRBV19 and TRBJ2-1; TRBD1 matches at 7 bases. V trimming: 2 bases; J trimming: 12 bases; junction bases outside the gene matches: 13. The CDR3 contains 15 residues. Germline CDR1 is LNHDA and CDR2 is SQIVND (reference sequence). CDR3 bases: TGTGCCAGTAGTATATCGCAGAAGGGGGCCACATCGCAGTTCTTC. Protein product: CASSISQKGATSQFF.

This clone was detected a few times. The DNA for the CDR3 is TGTGCCAGCAGAGACGGACAGGGCGGCAATCAGCCCCAGCATTTT. Translating gives CASRDGQGGNQPQHF. The chain links TRBV2 to TRBJ1-5; TRBD1 aligns across 8 bases. J gave up 2 bases and V 6 bases, and 6 bases lay outside the gene matches. The germline CDR1 and CDR2 sequences are SNHLY and FYNNEI. The CDR3 is 15 amino acids.

The chain links TRBV2 to TRBJ1-1, with 9 nucleotides matching TRBD1. In germline, CDR1 is SNHLY, CDR2 FYNNEI. This CDR3 comprises 15 residues. V shed 6 bases, J shed 6 bases, and the junction held 11 bases outside the gene matches. The CDR3 sequence is CASRATGTGMAEAFF. In DNA, the CDR3 is TGTGCCAGCAGAGCTACCGGGACAGGGATGGCTGAAGCTTTCTTT.

J is TRBJ2-5 and V is TRBV6-5, with a weak D call TRBD1 (6 bases). The CDR3 extends over 15 amino acids. The V gene's germline CDR1 is MNHEY and CDR2 SVGAGI. V was cut by 2 bases and J by 7 bases, with 17 bases left in between. The CDR3 here is CASSYVAARGGTQYF. CDR3 nucleotide sequence: TGTGCCAGCAGTTACGTGGCAGCAAGAGGGGGGACCCAGTACTTC.

This clone was picked up a small number of times. This rearrangement joins TRBV7-2 to TRBJ1-6, with TRBD1 identical over 10 bases. Germline lookup yields CDR1 SGHTA and CDR2 FQGNSA. The CDR3 runs to 14 residues. Unmatched junction bases numbered 6, after V lost 7 bases and J lost 9 bases. The CDR3 nucleotides read TGTGCCAGCAACACAAGGACAGGGGGTTCACCCCTCCACTTT. It yields the protein CASNTRTGGSPLHF.

Only a few counts were recorded for this clone. The chain recombines TRBV29-1 with TRBJ2-1, with D perhaps TRBD1 (6 bases). The CDR3 contains 14 residues. The V end lost 6 bases, the J end lost 2 bases, and 14 bases lay between the germline ends. Germline-derived CDR1 and CDR2 are SQVTM and ANQGSEA. CDR3 bases: TGCAGCGTGACAACAGGGTGGACCTACAATGAGCAGTTCTTC. Translating gives CSVTTGWTYNEQFF.